One and the same sample provided the 31 T cell receptor beta chains below, sequenced in a study of blood T cells in healthy people across ages. Next came a second PCR, run for about 7 to 12 cycles, which used a sample-barcoded 5' primer along with a J-beta primer mix. TCRdb recomputed calls from the 5' RACE reads with MiXCR, one row per CDR3 protein. The sample carries around 1,500,000 distinct CDR3 sequences, under 30% recorded once. Sequenced sample: blood. These TCRs come from a woman aged 25 to 39 in good health.

This clonotype was found a few times. The chain carries TRBV5-1 and TRBJ2-5; D is uncertain. CDR3 length: 14 residues. Germline V gene lookup returns CDR1 SGHRS and CDR2 YFSETQ. Trimming stripped 7 bases from V and 0 bases from J, with 13 bases between. In DNA form, the CDR3 reads TGCGCCAGCGGCCCCAGCCCGTACCAAGAGACCCAGTACTTC. Amino acids: CASGPSPYQETQYF.

The V gene is TRBV10-2, the J gene TRBJ2-1; no clear D gene. The V and J ends lost 0 bases and 5 bases respectively, with 5 bases between them. The CDR3 covers 13 residues. Germline V gene data show CDR1 as WSHSY and CDR2 as SAAADI. As DNA, the CDR3 is TGCGCCAGCAGTGAGTCGGCCGACAATGAGCAGTTCTTC. Translation: CASSESADNEQFF.

Only a few counts were recorded for this clonotype. The chain employs TRBV14 and TRBJ2-1; 14 nucleotides match TRBD2. Losses at the gene ends were 1 base for V and 9 bases for J; bases not matched to a gene: 5. The germline gives CDR1 SGHDN, CDR2 FVKESK. The CDR3 is made up of 16 amino acids. In nucleotides, the CDR3 is TGTGCCAGCAGCCAAGGACTAGCGGGAGGGGTTAGTGAGCAGTTCTTC. This codes for CASSQGLAGGVSEQFF.

V gene TRBV28 combines with J gene TRBJ2-1; unclear D gene. Trimming shortened V by 10 bases and J by 7 bases, and 20 bases separated the two germline ends. Germline V lookup: CDR1 MDHEN, CDR2 SYDVKM. The CDR3 has 14 residues. The CDR3 DNA reads as TGTGCCATCTCCCCAACGGTCTCGAGGAATGAGCAGTTCTTC. Its translation: CAISPTVSRNEQFF. Based on the CDR3 plus reference TRBV28 and TRBJ2-1, the full variable domain is DVKVTQSSRYLVKRTGEKVFLECVQDMDHENMFWYRQDPGLGLRLIYFSYDVKMKEKGDIPEGYSVSREKKERFSLILESASTNQTSMYLCAISPTVSRNEQFFGPGTRLTVL.

This clonotype was seen only a few times. The V and J genes are TRBV2 and TRBJ1-5; no clear D gene. This CDR3 comprises 14 residues. Trimming pared 3 bases from V and 4 bases from J, leaving 10 bases between. CDR1 and CDR2 from the germline V gene are SNHLY and FYNNEI. The CDR3 sequence is CASSDSPSNQPQHF. CDR3 sequence (DNA): TGTGCCAGCAGTGATAGTCCCTCAAATCAGCCCCAGCATTTT.

The CDR3 DNA sequence: TGCAGCGCGACAGGGGGCGGCGGGGAGCTGTTTTTT. It specifies CSATGGGGELFF. This chain links TRBV29-1 with TRBJ2-2; 10 nucleotides align to TRBD1. CDR3 size: 12 residues. The germline V gene has CDR1 SQVTM and CDR2 ANQGSEA. Trimming took 7 bases from V and 7 from J; bases not matched to a gene: 3.

A few counts support this clonotype. The rearrangement joins TRBV7-9 to TRBJ1-5; perhaps TRBD1 as D (6 bases). CDR1 SEHNR and CDR2 FQNEAQ come from the germline V gene (reference sequence). The CDR3 extends over 14 amino acids. Trimming removed 1 base from V and 12 bases from J, with 16 bases in between. The DNA for the CDR3 is TGTGCCAGCAGCTTAGAGGCCGACAGGAGGAACCAGCATTTT. Translating gives CASSLEADRRNQHF.

V usage is TRBV6-1 and J usage is TRBJ2-2; 10 positions agree with TRBD1. V shed 5 bases and J 8 bases; nucleotides not matched to a gene: 11. Germline CDR1 and CDR2: MNHNS and SASEGT. The length of the CDR3 is 16 residues. CDR3 in amino acids: CASSKGQGRNAGELFF. The CDR3 nucleotides are TGTGCCAGCAGTAAGGGACAGGGGAGGAACGCTGGGGAGCTGTTTTTT.

This clonotype was counted at least ten times. The chain carries TRBV10-3 and TRBJ2-7, with D possibly matching TRBD1 (6 bases). CDR1 is ENHRY and CDR2 is SYGVKD in the germline V gene. The CDR3 has 13 amino acids. Trimming stripped 7 bases from V and 0 bases from J, with 10 bases between. The CDR3: CAIKTDSSYEQYF. CDR3 coding DNA: TGTGCCATCAAGACGGACAGCTCCTACGAGCAGTACTTC.

The V and J genes are TRBV7-9 and TRBJ2-1, with D perhaps matching TRBD2 (5 bases). CDR1 is SEHNR and CDR2 is FQNEAQ in the germline V gene (reference sequence). The CDR3 length is 13 residues. Trimming removed 9 bases from V and 3 bases from J, with 12 bases in between. The CDR3 bases are TGTGCCAGTCAAACTAGTTTCTACAATGAGCAGTTCTTC. Its translation: CASQTSFYNEQFF.

In this sample, this clonotype turned up many times. This sequence joins TRBV18 and TRBJ2-5; TRBD1 is a possible D gene (6 bases). The CDR3 has 13 amino acids. Germline CDR1 is KGHSH and CDR2 is LQKENI. The ends were cut back, 3 bases at V and 11 bases at J, with 16 bases in the middle. Here the CDR3 DNA reads TGTGCCAGCTCACCCGGGGCAGGGGAAGAGCAGTACTTC. It translates to CASSPGAGEEQYF.

This rearrangement joins TRBV7-2 to TRBJ2-7; no clear D. Trimming removed 1 base from V and 3 bases from J, with 10 bases in between. The CDR3 contains 14 residues. Germline values: CDR1 SGHTA, CDR2 FQGNSA. CDR3 sequence (DNA): TGTGCCAGCAGCTTAGAGGTCACCCGCTACGAGCAGTACTTC. Residues: CASSLEVTRYEQYF.

V usage is TRBV29-1 and J usage is TRBJ1-2, with TRBD1 as a possible D gene (5 bases). Germline CDR1 and CDR2: SQVTM and ANQGSEA. This CDR3 contains 11 residues. The V gene lost 7 bases and the J gene lost 4 bases, with 10 bases spanning the gap. The CDR3 coding sequence is TGCAGCGGGGAGGGGTCCTATGGCTACACCTTC. It translates to CSGEGSYGYTF. The variable domain in full, with the rest retrieved from reference TRBV29-1 and TRBJ1-2, is SAVISQKPSRDICQRGTSLTIQCQVDSQVTMMFWYRQQPGQSLTLIATANQGSEATYESGFVIDKFPISRPNLTFSTLTVSNMSPEDSSIYLCSGEGSYGYTFGSGTRLTVV.

This clonotype was counted between two and nine times. In nucleotides, the CDR3 is TGTGCCAGCAGTTTCGTGGGTAGAGGAGGCTACACCTTC. This gives the protein CASSFVGRGGYTF. The chain carries TRBV12-3 or TRBV12-4 and TRBJ1-2, with no clear D. The CDR3 spans 13 residues. The V and J ends lost 3 bases and 8 bases respectively, with 13 bases between them.

In DNA form, the CDR3 reads TGTGCCAGCAGTGTGGACGGGCAAGAGACCCAGTACTTC. Its translation is CASSVDGQETQYF. The chain uses TRBV2 and TRBJ2-5; D is unclear. The CDR3 covers 13 residues. Between the trimmed V and J ends, which lost 4 bases and 2 bases, there was a span of 8 bases. From germline, CDR1 is SNHLY and CDR2 FYNNEI.

This clonotype is a singleton in its sample. The junction differs from germline at one of its ends, possibly a read error. The chain recombines TRBV7-9 with TRBJ2-5, with TRBD2 identical over 13 bases. The CDR3 covers 13 residues. Germline CDR1 and CDR2: SEHNR and FQNEAQ (reference sequence). The CDR3 DNA reads as TGTACCAGCAGCCCAGGACTAGCGGGAGCTGAGTACTTC. As protein: CTSSPGLAGAEYF.

Many counts were recorded for this clonotype. The chain uses TRBV29-1 and TRBJ1-1; D is ambiguous. With 6 bases removed from V and 11 bases from J, the gap between germline ends came to 19 bases. CDR3 length: 12 amino acids. CDR1 is SQVTM and CDR2 is ANQGSEA in the germline V gene. This CDR3 is CSVESQPDPAFF. The CDR3, as DNA: TGCAGCGTAGAGTCCCAGCCAGATCCCGCTTTCTTT. The variable domain in full, completed from reference TRBV29-1 and TRBJ1-1, reads SAVISQKPSRDICQRGTSLTIQCQVDSQVTMMFWYRQQPGQSLTLIATANQGSEATYESGFVIDKFPISRPNLTFSTLTVSNMSPEDSSIYLCSVESQPDPAFFGQGTRLTVV.

There are a few counts of this clonotype. The chain joins TRBV7-3 to TRBJ2-2; D is perhaps TRBD1 or TRBD2 (5 bases each). There are 15 residues in the CDR3. The V and J ends lost 2 bases and 5 bases respectively, with 12 bases between them. The germline V gene encodes CDR1 SGHTA and CDR2 FQGTGA. The CDR3 DNA reads TGTGCCAGCAGCTTAGTGACATGGGGGACCGGGGAGCTGTTTTTT. Translating gives CASSLVTWGTGELFF.

The rearrangement links TRBV7-9 to TRBJ2-5, with TRBD1 matching over 7 bases. Germline lookup yields CDR1 SEHNR and CDR2 FQNEAQ (reference sequence). Trimming cost V 5 bases and J 3 bases; bases outside gene matches: 9. The CDR3 spans 15 residues. The chain's CDR3 is CASSLKRDRKETQYF. CDR3 in DNA: TGTGCCAGCAGCCTTAAAAGGGACAGAAAAGAGACCCAGTACTTC.

The rearrangement uses TRBV7-6 and TRBJ2-2, with 7 bases fitting TRBD1. In germline, CDR1 is SGHVS, CDR2 FNYEAQ. This CDR3 has 16 amino acids. With V trimmed by 1 base and J by 0 bases, 2 bases remained unmatched. CDR3 bases: TGTGCCAGCAGCTTAGGGACAGGCGCGAACACCGGGGAGCTGTTTTTT. Translated: CASSLGTGANTGELFF.

This clonotype was found a few times. The V gene is TRBV9, the J gene TRBJ2-5, with D uncertain. Between the trimmed V and J ends, which lost 0 bases and 4 bases, there was a span of 10 bases. Germline-derived CDR1 and CDR2 are SGDLS and YYNGEE. The length of the CDR3 is 14 residues. Here the CDR3 reads CASSVGPVGETQYF. For the CDR3, the DNA is TGTGCCAGCAGCGTAGGACCGGTGGGAGAGACCCAGTACTTC.

This clonotype was detected a few times. The chain recombines TRBV3-1 with TRBJ2-1; 7 nucleotides align to TRBD1. Unmatched junction bases numbered 9, after V lost 4 bases and J lost 6 bases. Looked up from germline, CDR1 is LGHDT and CDR2 is YNNKEL (reference sequence). CDR3 length: 15 amino acids. The CDR3 sequence: CASSPRDRKLNEQFF. CDR3 nucleotides: TGTGCCAGCAGCCCCCGGGACAGAAAACTCAATGAGCAGTTCTTC.

The chain has TRBV12-3 or TRBV12-4 and TRBJ1-1; TRBD1 matches at 10 bases. There are 19 residues in the CDR3. Unmatched junction bases numbered 18, after V lost 5 bases and J lost 3 bases. CDR3: CASSASPGTGEGRYTEAFF. For the CDR3, the DNA is TGTGCCAGCAGTGCATCCCCCGGGACAGGGGAAGGCCGATACACTGAAGCTTTCTTT.

V usage is TRBV28 and J usage is TRBJ2-7; 12 bases map to TRBD1. Germline CDR1 reads MDHEN; CDR2 reads SYDVKM. V dropped 6 bases and J dropped 3; count of bases not matched to a gene: 6. The length of the CDR3 is 15 residues. The CDR3 sequence is CASSPGQGAIYEQYF. CDR3 in DNA: TGTGCCAGCAGCCCGGGACAGGGGGCCATCTACGAGCAGTACTTC.

This clonotype was seen only a few times. The V and J genes are TRBV20-1 and TRBJ2-3; weak D call: TRBD2 (7 bases). The V and J ends lost 5 bases and 3 bases respectively, with 18 bases between them. Germline V lookup: CDR1 DFQATT, CDR2 SNEGSKA (reference sequence). This CDR3 comprises 15 residues. The CDR3 nucleotides are TGCAGTGCTGAGAGGGGGGGGGCGCAGACAGATACGCAGTATTTT. Translation: CSAERGGAQTDTQYF.

This clonotype was observed at least ten times. The rearrangement uses TRBV7-2 and TRBJ1-2, with D possibly TRBD1 on 6 matching bases. The CDR3 is 14 residues long. The V end was cut by 2 bases, the J end by 4 bases, with 11 bases between. Germline assignment: CDR1 SGHTA and CDR2 FQGNSA. DNA of the CDR3: TGTGCCAGCAGCTTACAGGGGCAGGGCTATGGCTACACCTTC. Its protein product is CASSLQGQGYGYTF. Based on the CDR3 plus reference TRBV7-2 and TRBJ1-2, the full variable domain is GAGVSQSPSNKVTEKGKDVELRCDPISGHTALYWYRQSLGQGLEFLIYFQGNSAPDKSGLPSDRFSAERTGGSVSTLTIQRTQQEDSAVYLCASSLQGQGYGYTFGSGTRLTVV.

A few counts support this clonotype. The chain carries TRBV2 and TRBJ2-5; TRBD2 aligns across 8 bases. The junction had 11 bases not matched to a gene; V was cut back by 1 base and J by 4 bases. The CDR3 spans 17 residues. Germline CDR1 and CDR2: SNHLY and FYNNEI. The CDR3 DNA reads TGTGCCAGCAGTGAAGGGTCGAGTAGCGGGATTGCAGAGACCCAGTACTTC. Translating it yields CASSEGSSSGIAETQYF.

This chain uses TRBV9 with TRBJ2-2, with D possibly matching TRBD2 (6 bases). V was pared by 1 base and J by 5 bases, with 18 bases between. Per the germline V gene, CDR1 is SGDLS and CDR2 is YYNGEE. The CDR3 has 17 amino acids. Written as DNA, the CDR3 is TGTGCCAGCAGCGTATACATTGGCGGGAAGGGAACCGGGGAGCTGTTTTTT. It encodes CASSVYIGGKGTGELFF.

This clonotype occurred many times. This chain uses TRBV12-3 or TRBV12-4 with TRBJ1-1, with D possibly TRBD1 on 5 matching bases. This CDR3 region has 13 residues. Trimming cost V 3 bases and J 4 bases, with 9 bases left between them. The CDR3 DNA is TGTGCCAGCAGTTTGGGTGGGGCCACTGAAGCTTTCTTT. Translated: CASSLGGATEAFF.

This clonotype was counted many times. The J gene is TRBJ2-7, the V gene TRBV5-1; TRBD2 matches 7 bases. V was clipped by 4 bases and J by 5 bases; unmatched bases: 9. The CDR3 covers 14 residues. In germline, CDR1 is SGHRS, CDR2 YFSETQ. The CDR3 region is CASSPDGGRNEQYF. CDR3 sequence (DNA): TGCGCCAGCAGCCCAGACGGGGGGAGGAACGAGCAGTACTTC.

J is TRBJ2-5 and V is TRBV9; D uncertain. Germline V gives CDR1 SGDLS, CDR2 YYNGEE. Deletions cut 3 bases from V and 4 bases from J, with 22 bases between. The CDR3 is 17 amino acids. The CDR3 DNA reads TGTGCCAGCAGCGCCTTCCTTGAGGCGGAAGGACGAGAGACCCAGTACTTC. Protein: CASSAFLEAEGRETQYF.